The sequence of this T cell receptor beta chain was determined in a study of blood T cell repertoires in COVID-19. Overall study context: Collection of acute and convalescent COVID-19 samples took place in the United States, Italy and Spain. PBMCs, B-cell-depleted T cells, or T cells provided the cDNA or gDNA that made up the material.

Germline CDR1 MNHNY, CDR2 SVGAGI (reference sequence). J gave up 4 bases and V 4 bases, and 6 bases lay outside the gene matches. The CDR3 is 15 residues long. Original data processing: Nucleated cell counts were estimated from reference gene primer amplification. The assay was immunoSEQ multiplex PCR, and TCRdb's table has in-frame clones only and misses some. V, J and clone size were drawn from that table, and D and trimming were deduced from the DNA. The table has 46,000 or so clones, 75% to 90% seen once; the top ten hold about a third. The origin of this receptor is a woman of 80 years or more with COVID-19, enrolled during active disease. The chain carries TRBV6-6 and TRBJ2-2; the match to TRBD2 covers 7 bases. The specimen sequenced was peripheral blood. The CDR3 loop reads CASSWREGATGELFF. CDR3 in DNA: TGTGCCAGCAGTTGGAGGGAGGGAGCCACCGGGGAGCTGTTTTTT.